These 32 T cell receptor beta chains share one sample of origin, sequenced in a study of a mutant IDH1 vaccine in newly diagnosed glioma. Generated by immunoSEQ multiplex PCR, the TCRdb table keeps only in-frame clones and is missing some. This sample has under 150,000 clones, with about 82% found just once. Time point reported: week 11, during vaccination. Doses of 300 ug of mutant IDH1 20-mer peptide were given with topical imiquimod. No antigen has been identified for these receptors. Sequencing was performed on PBMCs, taken from a glioma patient whose treatment included an IDH1 peptide vaccine. These TCRs come from a man in his forties or fifties with glioma.

A few counts support this clone. Other nucleotide sequences in the sample specify the same CDR3. The V call is TRBV7-3, the J call TRBJ2-3, with D maybe TRBD1 (6 bases). V was clipped by 6 bases and J by 5 bases, with 15 bases between them. The CDR3 consists of 14 residues. The germline gives CDR1 SGHTA, CDR2 FQGTGA. In DNA form, the CDR3 reads TGTGCCAGCAGTCTCGCTGGGGGCATAGATACGCAGTATTTT. This encodes CASSLAGGIDTQYF.

The chain employs TRBV15 and TRBJ2-1; perhaps TRBD1 as D (7 bases). This CDR3 has 18 amino acids. The V and J ends lost 0 bases and 7 bases respectively, with 22 bases between them. Per the germline V gene, CDR1 is LNHNV and CDR2 is YYDKDF (reference sequence). As DNA, the CDR3 is TGTGCCACCAGCAGAGATTTGGGGGGACAGACGGTTACAAATGAGCAGTTCTTC. Its translation: CATSRDLGGQTVTNEQFF.

This clone was counted once. This sequence joins TRBV7-2 and TRBJ2-7; TRBD2 is a possible D gene (6 bases). Germline CDR1 is SGHTA and CDR2 is FQGNSA. V lost 5 bases and J 2 bases, leaving 19 bases between the germline ends. The CDR3 covers 16 residues. The CDR3 DNA follows: TGTGCCAGCAGCCTTCCTTCTAGCGCTAACACCTACGAGCAGTACTTC. It is translated as CASSLPSSANTYEQYF.

This clone came up a few times. The rearrangement uses TRBV7-8 and TRBJ1-2; D possibly corresponds to TRBD1 (5 bases). Trimming removed 3 bases at V and 4 bases at J, with 12 bases between. Germline CDR1 and CDR2: SGHVS and FQNEAQ. There are 14 residues in the CDR3. CDR3 region: CASSLAQGGYGYTF. The CDR3 nucleotides read TGTGCCAGCAGCTTGGCGCAGGGAGGCTATGGCTACACCTTC.

This rearrangement joins TRBV12-5 to TRBJ2-5, with D hard to call. The CDR3 sequence is 13 residues long. Germline V gene data show CDR1 as LGHNT and CDR2 as FRNRAP. Trimming took 7 bases from V and 4 from J, leaving 13 bases between them. DNA for the CDR3: TGTGCTAGTGCCCAGTCACCAGGAGAGACCCAGTACTTC. Its protein product is CASAQSPGETQYF.

CDR3 in DNA: TGTGCCAGCAGCTTAGCCCTCCCGACGGTGACTGGAAACACCATATATTTT. Amino acids: CASSLALPTVTGNTIYF. J is TRBJ1-3 and V is TRBV7-2; D is undetermined. This CDR3 is built from 17 residues. Per germline, CDR1 SGHTA and CDR2 FQGNSA. V shed 0 bases and J shed 2 bases, with 14 bases lying between them.

This chain joins TRBV4-2 and TRBJ2-7, with 12 bases lining up with TRBD2. Per germline, CDR1 LGHNA and CDR2 YNFKEQ. The ends lost 5 bases at V and 3 bases at J; junction bases unmatched: 2. This CDR3 region has 14 residues. CDR3 coding DNA: TGTGCCAGCAGCTGGGGACTAGCGGGCTACGAGCAGTACTTC. Its protein product is CASSWGLAGYEQYF.

The sample holds a few counts of this clone. CDR3 region: CASKDGTIIGGTQYF. The DNA of the CDR3 is TGTGCCAGTAAAGACGGGACTATCATCGGTGGTACGCAGTATTTT. This chain connects TRBV19 to TRBJ2-3; TRBD2 agrees at 7 bases. Germline lookup yields CDR1 LNHDA and CDR2 SQIVND (reference sequence). After removal of 7 bases from V and 8 bases from J, the junction contained 15 bases not matched to a gene. The CDR3 is 15 amino acids.

The chain carries TRBV28 and TRBJ2-3, with TRBD2 matching over 7 bases. After removal of 3 bases from V and 3 bases from J, the junction contained 12 bases not matched to a gene. The CDR3 runs to 17 residues. Germline lookup yields CDR1 MDHEN and CDR2 SYDVKM. DNA for the CDR3: TGTGCCAGCAGTTTTTTCGGGAGGCGGGAGCAGACAGATACGCAGTATTTT. Encoded protein: CASSFFGRREQTDTQYF.

V gene TRBV5-6 combines with J gene TRBJ1-1, with D possibly matching TRBD1 (5 bases). V dropped 2 bases and J dropped 5 bases, with 13 bases sitting between them. CDR1 is SGHDT and CDR2 is YYEEEE in the germline V gene. This CDR3 is 14 amino acids long. CDR3 protein: CASSFRDRETEAFF. The CDR3 coding sequence is TGTGCCAGCAGCTTCAGGGATCGTGAGACTGAAGCTTTCTTT.

This clone was counted a few times. J is TRBJ1-5 and V is TRBV4-1; D gene unclear. CDR1 is MGHRA and CDR2 is YSYEKL in the germline V gene. V lost 1 base, J lost 9 bases, and 7 bases lay in between. This CDR3 spans 12 amino acids. DNA of the CDR3: TGCGCCAGCAGCCAAGTCGGGATGCCCCAGCATTTT. Residues: CASSQVGMPQHF.

The chain carries TRBV11-2 and TRBJ1-1; TRBD1 might be the D (6 bases). Germline loops: CDR1 SGHAT, CDR2 FQNNGV. The CDR3 is 15 residues long. V gave up 5 bases and J gave up 5 bases, with 18 bases separating them. Here the CDR3 DNA reads TGTGCCAGCAGCCAATCATCCAGGGGTGGGACTGAAGCTTTCTTT. It specifies CASSQSSRGGTEAFF.

This clone has a single count. V usage is TRBV30 and J usage is TRBJ2-2; 15 nucleotides agree with TRBD2. The CDR3 extends over 17 amino acids. After removal of 2 bases from V and 7 bases from J, the junction contained 8 bases not matched to a gene. CDR1 is GTSNPN and CDR2 is SVGIG in the germline V gene (reference sequence). The CDR3 region is CAWSRRTSGGVGGELFF. The CDR3, as DNA: TGTGCCTGGAGTCGAAGGACTAGCGGGGGGGTTGGCGGGGAGCTGTTTTTT.

This clone was recorded only once. This chain joins TRBV5-6 and TRBJ2-3; TRBD1 agrees at 8 bases. The V gene end was trimmed by 1 base and the J gene end by 2 bases; junction bases not matched to a gene: 3. Germline-derived CDR1 and CDR2 are SGHDT and YYEEEE. The CDR3 totals 15 residues. The CDR3 loop reads CASSLSQGATDTQYF. CDR3 DNA: TGTGCCAGCAGCTTGAGCCAGGGGGCCACAGATACGCAGTATTTT. Full variable domain (rest looked up from reference TRBV5-6 and TRBJ2-3): DAGVTQSPTHLIKTRGQQVTLRCSPKSGHDTVSWYQQALGQGPQFIFQYYEEEERQRGNFPDRFSGHQFPNYSSELNVNALLLGDSALYLCASSLSQGATDTQYFGPGTRLTVL.

This chain links TRBV5-5 with TRBJ2-7; no firm D call. V was clipped by 4 bases and J by 4 bases, with 15 bases between them. The CDR3 contains 14 residues. Per the germline V gene, CDR1 is SGHKS and CDR2 is YYEKEE (reference sequence). The CDR3 sequence: CASSGVGSQYEQYF. The CDR3 DNA reads as TGTGCCAGCAGCGGGGTGGGGTCGCAGTACGAGCAGTACTTC.

This clone appeared once. This sequence joins TRBV5-5 and TRBJ1-3, with D tentatively TRBD1 (5 bases). The CDR3 spans 14 residues. Between the trimmed V and J ends, which lost 3 bases and 1 base, there was a span of 8 bases. Germline-derived CDR1 and CDR2 are SGHKS and YYEKEE (reference sequence). The CDR3 reads CASSSWTSGNTIYF. CDR3 coding DNA: TGTGCCAGCAGCTCCTGGACATCTGGAAACACCATATATTTT.

This chain uses TRBV4-3 with TRBJ2-1; the D gene is possibly TRBD2 (7 bases). CDR3 length equals 14 residues. The V gene lost 4 bases and the J gene lost 6 bases, with 13 bases spanning the gap. CDR1 LGHNA and CDR2 YSLEER come from the germline V gene. The CDR3 DNA is TGCGCCAGCAGCCCATGGGGGGGGGCCAATGAGCAGTTCTTC. This encodes CASSPWGGANEQFF.

The chain employs TRBV7-2 and TRBJ1-5, with D possibly being TRBD1 (6 bases). The CDR3 is 15 residues long. Germline CDR1 SGHTA, CDR2 FQGNSA. V was pared by 5 bases and J by 3 bases, with 14 bases between. The CDR3 region is CASSKLGGNNQPQHF. The CDR3 DNA follows: TGTGCCAGCAGCAAGTTGGGGGGCAACAATCAGCCCCAGCATTTT.

The gene calls are TRBV7-2 and TRBJ2-7, with D tentatively TRBD1 (5 bases). The V and J ends lost 5 bases and 1 base respectively, with 12 bases between them. CDR1 is SGHTA, CDR2 FQGNSA, per germline. The CDR3 consists of 14 residues. The CDR3 loop is CASSTQGSSYEQYF. Here the CDR3 DNA reads TGTGCCAGCAGCACCCAGGGTTCTTCCTACGAGCAGTACTTC. Full variable domain (missing parts from reference TRBV7-2 and TRBJ2-7): GAGVSQSPSNKVTEKGKDVELRCDPISGHTALYWYRQSLGQGLEFLIYFQGNSAPDKSGLPSDRFSAERTGGSVSTLTIQRTQQEDSAVYLCASSTQGSSYEQYFGPGTRLTVT.

The gene calls are TRBV30 and TRBJ2-7; the match to TRBD2 covers 11 bases. V lost 3 bases, J lost 2 bases, and 9 bases stayed unmatched. CDR1 and CDR2 (germline): GTSNPN, SVGIG (reference sequence). CDR3 size: 16 residues. CDR3 coding DNA: TGTGCCTGGAGCCGGGGACTAGCGGCGGGGACCTACGAGCAGTACTTC. Amino acid sequence: CAWSRGLAAGTYEQYF.

V gene TRBV6-1 combines with J gene TRBJ2-6; D remains unclear. CDR3 length equals 14 residues. V was shortened by 5 bases and J by 0 bases, with 5 bases between the two germline ends. CDR1 is MNHNS, CDR2 SASEGT, per germline. The CDR3 nucleotides are TGTGCCAGCAGTCCGATCTCTGGGGCCAACGTCCTGACTTTC. Residues: CASSPISGANVLTF.

Notes on this clone: A read error may account for a junction end that differs from germline. CDR3 region: CASSIRTGAPSSF. CDR3 in DNA: TGTGCCAGCAGCATTCGGACCGGGGCCCCTTCGTCATTT. The rearrangement joins TRBV7-2 to TRBJ2-3, with D perhaps assigned TRBD1 or TRBD2 (5 bases each). Per germline, CDR1 SGHTA and CDR2 FQGNSA. This CDR3 spans 13 amino acids. Looking up the rest from reference TRBV7-2 and TRBJ2-3 gives the full variable domain: GAGVSQSPSNKVTEKGKDVELRCDPISGHTALYWYRQSLGQGLEFLIYFQGNSAPDKSGLPSDRFSAERTGGSVSTLTIQRTQQEDSAVYLCASSIRTGAPSSFGPGTRLTVL.

This clone was recorded only once. The V gene is TRBV7-2, the J gene TRBJ2-1, with TRBD1 identical over 8 bases. With V trimmed by 1 base and J by 7 bases, 9 bases remained unmatched. Germline loops: CDR1 SGHTA, CDR2 FQGNSA. This CDR3 comprises 16 residues. The CDR3 here is CASSLVGGQGANEQFF. DNA for the CDR3: TGTGCCAGCAGCTTAGTAGGAGGGCAGGGGGCTAATGAGCAGTTCTTC.

The rearrangement uses TRBV2 and TRBJ1-3; no definite D call. There are 13 residues in the CDR3. V was clipped by 6 bases and J by 0 bases, with 6 bases between them. Germline CDR1 is SNHLY and CDR2 is FYNNEI. CDR3 residues: CASRYSSGNTIYF. The DNA for the CDR3 is TGTGCCAGCAGGTATAGCTCTGGAAACACCATATATTTT.

The chain is built from TRBV6-5 and TRBJ2-3, with TRBD1 matching 7 bases. The CDR3 consists of 14 residues. V trimming: 4 bases; J trimming: 1 base; junction bases outside the gene matches: 2. Germline V CDR1 and CDR2: MNHEY, SVGAGI. DNA for the CDR3: TGTGCCAGCAGTTCAACAGGGGGCACAGATACGCAGTATTTT. Translating gives CASSSTGGTDTQYF.

The chain recombines TRBV6-4 with TRBJ2-2, with 11 bases fitting TRBD1. Germline V gene lookup returns CDR1 MRHNA and CDR2 SNTAGT. With 4 bases clipped from V and 0 bases from J, the junction kept 4 bases outside the gene matches. The CDR3 extends over 17 amino acids. This CDR3 is CASSALGQGANTGELFF. The CDR3 DNA reads TGTGCCAGCAGTGCCCTGGGACAGGGGGCGAACACCGGGGAGCTGTTTTTT.

The chain joins TRBV6-5 to TRBJ1-2, with TRBD1 identical over 7 bases. V shed 6 bases, J shed 3 bases, and the junction held 4 bases outside the gene matches. CDR1 and CDR2 (germline): MNHEY, SVGAGI. This CDR3 region has 13 residues. CDR3 coding DNA: TGTGCCAGCAGCCGGGACAGAGACTATGGCTACACCTTC. It translates to CASSRDRDYGYTF.

The chain joins TRBV11-2 to TRBJ1-2; a possible D gene is TRBD1 (6 bases). Per germline, CDR1 SGHAT and CDR2 FQNNGV. V lost 1 base to trimming and J lost 7 bases, with 10 bases between them. The CDR3 contains 13 residues. Here the CDR3 reads CASSLGGAGGYTF. DNA of the CDR3: TGTGCCAGCAGCTTAGGGGGGGCTGGTGGCTACACCTTC.

In its sample, this clone was seen a few times. One junction end disagrees with the germline gene, perhaps due to a read error. This sequence joins TRBV6-6 and TRBJ2-5; 7 nucleotides align to TRBD2. Germline assignment: CDR1 MNHNY and CDR2 SVGAGI (reference sequence). The CDR3 sequence is 13 residues long. The CDR3 nucleotides are TGTGCCACCAGTAGCGGGTACCAAGAGACCCAGTACTTC. Its translation is CATSSGYQETQYF.

The chain has TRBV11-2 and TRBJ2-7; TRBD1 might be the D (5 bases). CDR1 is SGHAT, CDR2 FQNNGV, per germline. V lost 0 bases, J lost 2 bases, and 11 bases lay in between. The CDR3 totals 15 residues. CDR3 protein: CASSLDRQITYEQYF. CDR3 DNA: TGTGCCAGCAGCTTAGATCGACAGATCACCTACGAGCAGTACTTC.

The chain joins TRBV6-1 to TRBJ2-7; D possibly corresponds to TRBD1 (7 bases). The CDR3 extends over 15 amino acids. Trimming removed 1 base from V and 0 bases from J, with 10 bases in between. Germline lookup yields CDR1 MNHNS and CDR2 SASEGT. The CDR3 is CASSEDQGGSYEQYF. CDR3 nucleotide sequence: TGTGCCAGCAGTGAAGACCAGGGGGGCTCCTACGAGCAGTACTTC.

The chain recombines TRBV28 with TRBJ2-5, with D unclear. The CDR3 sequence is 15 residues long. Trimming removed 1 base at V and 2 bases at J, with 11 bases between. Per the germline V gene, CDR1 is MDHEN and CDR2 is SYDVKM. CDR3 protein: CASSLLVVGQETQYF. The CDR3 DNA reads TGTGCCAGCAGTTTATTGGTCGTCGGTCAAGAGACCCAGTACTTC.